This T cell receptor beta chain is drawn from a study of CD8+ T cells in alopecia areata. The CDR3 extends over 16 amino acids. V shed 5 bases and J 3 bases; nucleotides not matched to a gene: 13. Per the germline V gene, CDR1 is MNHEY and CDR2 is SMNVEV (reference sequence). Extraction of RNA preceded its reverse transcription into cDNA, which served as the sequencing template. TCRdb keeps only in-frame clones here, not all; method: immunoSEQ multiplex PCR. The sample has roughly 150,000 clones; around 57% are singletons. The sequence was obtained from a human donor in good health. This chain links TRBV27 with TRBJ2-7; TRBD1 matches at 7 bases. The specimen was CD4+ T cells sorted from blood. CDR3 loop: CASSPRGTEGDYEQYF. The DNA of the CDR3 is TGTGCCAGCAGTCCTAGGGGGACAGAGGGAGACTACGAGCAGTACTTC.